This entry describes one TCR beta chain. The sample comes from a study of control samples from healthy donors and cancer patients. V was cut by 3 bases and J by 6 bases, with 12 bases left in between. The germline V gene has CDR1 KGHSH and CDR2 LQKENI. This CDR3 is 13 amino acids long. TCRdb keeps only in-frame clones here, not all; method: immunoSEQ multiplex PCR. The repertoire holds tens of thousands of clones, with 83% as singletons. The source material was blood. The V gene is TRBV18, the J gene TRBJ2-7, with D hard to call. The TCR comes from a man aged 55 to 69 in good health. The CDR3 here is CASSPVVAGEQYF. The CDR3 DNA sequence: TGTGCCAGCTCACCCGTGGTAGCAGGCGAGCAGTACTTC.